This entry lists 14 T cell receptor beta chains sequenced from one sample in a study of T cells in Graves' hyperthyroidism and ophthalmopathy. Template material for amplifying TCR beta CDR3 regions consisted of RNA transcripts. First-round RT-PCR with HTBI primers amplified the TCR CDR3 region. TCRdb recomputed calls from the multiplex PCR reads with MiXCR, one row per CDR3 protein. The sample has approximately 400,000 distinct CDR3 sequences, about 18% seen once. Sequences were obtained from blood. Receptors originate from a man aged 18 to 29 with Graves' ophthalmopathy.

Ten or more counts support this clonotype. This rearrangement joins TRBV7-3 to TRBJ1-1, with D unclear. The CDR3 has 15 amino acids. Germline-derived CDR1 and CDR2 are SGHTA and FQGTGA. Deletions cut 0 bases from V and 0 bases from J, with 8 bases between. Written as DNA, the CDR3 is TGTGCCAGCAGCTTAACCGCGCCGATGAACACTGAAGCTTTCTTT. As protein: CASSLTAPMNTEAFF.

As to this clonotype: A much larger clone sits a single nucleotide away, making a read error possible. The chain recombines TRBV7-8 with TRBJ2-7, with TRBD2 matching 9 bases. TRBJ2-1 matches the DNA end more closely, so the J call is doubtful. The CDR3 is 18 residues long. Germline V gene data show CDR1 as SGHVS and CDR2 as FQNEAQ. The DNA of the CDR3 is TGTGCCAGCAGCTTACAGCTTAGCGGGGGCGACTTTTCCTACGAGCAGTTCTTC. Residues: CASSLQLSGGDFSYEQFF.

This clonotype was recorded a few times. The CDR3 nucleotides read TGCGCCAGCACACTTGGGACCGAGCAGTACTTC. Translating it yields CASTLGTEQYF. The genes are TRBV5-1 and TRBJ2-7, with D perhaps assigned TRBD1 or TRBD2 (5 bases each). Looked up from germline, CDR1 is SGHRS and CDR2 is YFSETQ. V lost 6 bases, J lost 6 bases, and 10 bases lay in between. The CDR3 sequence is 11 residues long.

The CDR3 loop is CASSTGQGVNTEAFF. The DNA of the CDR3 is TGTGCCAGCAGTACAGGACAGGGTGTAAACACTGAAGCTTTCTTT. V and J are TRBV2 and TRBJ1-1, with 8 bases aligning to TRBD1. The V and J ends lost 5 bases and 2 bases, in that order; junction bases with no gene match: 7. Germline V gene data show CDR1 as SNHLY and CDR2 as FYNNEI. This CDR3 comprises 15 residues. Full variable domain (rest looked up from reference TRBV2 and TRBJ1-1): EPEVTQTPSHQVTQMGQEVILRCVPISNHLYFYWYRQILGQKVEFLVSFYNNEISEKSEIFDDQFSVERPDGSNFTLKIRSTKLEDSAMYFCASSTGQGVNTEAFFGQGTRLTVV.

The V and J genes are TRBV29-1 and TRBJ1-5, with D unresolved. Trimming left V 6 bases short and J 3 bases short, with 6 bases between. This CDR3 spans 11 amino acids. Germline V gene data show CDR1 as SQVTM and CDR2 as ANQGSEA. In DNA, the CDR3 is TGCAGCGTAGGAGACAATCAGCCCCAGCATTTT. It is translated as CSVGDNQPQHF.

Notes on this clonotype: A single base separates this from a much larger clone, so it may be a read error. CDR3: CASGQEGTEIYEQYF. In DNA form, the CDR3 reads TGTGCCAGCGGCCAAGAGGGGACAGAGATCTACGAGCAGTACTTC. The chain uses TRBV3-1 and TRBJ2-7, with 7 positions matching TRBD1. CDR1 is LGHDT and CDR2 is YNNKEL in the germline V gene (reference sequence). This CDR3 has 15 amino acids.

At least ten counts were recorded for this clonotype. The chain has TRBV7-9 and TRBJ1-5; D is undetermined. This CDR3 comprises 13 residues. Germline lookup yields CDR1 SEHNR and CDR2 FQNEAQ (reference sequence). With 2 bases removed from V and 6 bases from J, the gap between germline ends came to 8 bases. In nucleotides, the CDR3 is TGTGCCAGCAGCTTAACGGATAGTCAGCCCCAGCATTTT. Amino acids: CASSLTDSQPQHF.

Regarding this clonotype: Possible read error: a much larger clone is one base away. The V call is TRBV20-1, the J call TRBJ2-3; no clear D. The CDR3 covers 11 residues. From germline, CDR1 is DFQATT and CDR2 SNEGSKA (reference sequence). Here the CDR3 reads CTVSDTDTLYF. The DNA for the CDR3 is TGCACCGTGTCTGACACAGATACGCTGTATTTT.

This clonotype was observed many times. The rearrangement joins TRBV9 to TRBJ2-7; D remains unclear. Germline CDR1 is SGDLS and CDR2 is YYNGEE. The CDR3 length is 12 residues. Trimming pared 4 bases from V and 5 bases from J, leaving 10 bases between. The CDR3 nucleotides are TGTGCCAGCAGCCGGTGGGGTAACGAGCAGTACTTC. Amino acids: CASSRWGNEQYF.

The V and J genes are TRBV6-5 and TRBJ1-4, with D perhaps TRBD1 (5 bases). Germline V CDR1 and CDR2: MNHEY, SVGAGI. With 1 base removed from V and 7 bases from J, the gap between germline ends came to 13 bases. This CDR3 spans 15 amino acids. CDR3 bases: TGTGCCAGCAGTTACTTTAGAGGGGTTGGTGAAAAACTGTTTTTT. Translation gives CASSYFRGVGEKLFF.

This clonotype was seen ten or more times. This chain uses TRBV2 with TRBJ1-2; 10 nucleotides agree with TRBD1. The V segment lost 6 bases and the J segment 4 bases; nucleotides outside the gene matches: 5. Germline lookup yields CDR1 SNHLY and CDR2 FYNNEI. The CDR3 is 14 amino acids. The CDR3 sequence: CASRGQGGVYGYTF. For the CDR3, the DNA is TGTGCCAGCAGAGGACAGGGGGGGGTCTATGGCTACACCTTC.

The table lists this clonotype with a few counts. CDR3 loop: CASSNSEYNEQFF. CDR3 nucleotides: TGTGCCAGTAGTAATAGCGAATACAATGAGCAGTTCTTC. This chain uses TRBV19 with TRBJ2-1; weak D call: TRBD2 (5 bases). From germline, CDR1 is LNHDA and CDR2 SQIVND (reference sequence). The CDR3 runs 13 residues. V was trimmed by 4 bases and J by 4 bases, leaving 8 bases between them.

This clonotype has just a few counts. Written as DNA, the CDR3 is TGTGCCAGTAGTACGGGGGGGACGGTCAATGAGCAGTTCTTC. Translating gives CASSTGGTVNEQFF. This chain joins TRBV19 and TRBJ2-1; 8 nucleotides agree with TRBD2. The CDR3 is 14 amino acids. The J segment lost 6 bases and the V segment lost 4 bases, leaving 5 bases of the junction unmatched. The germline CDR1 and CDR2 sequences are LNHDA and SQIVND (reference sequence).

This clonotype showed up just a few times. This rearrangement joins TRBV6-5 to TRBJ2-1; D tentatively reads TRBD1 or TRBD2 (6 bases each). The germline V gene encodes CDR1 MNHEY and CDR2 SVGAGI. This CDR3 region has 14 residues. V was pared by 0 bases and J by 7 bases, with 10 bases between. The CDR3 region is CASSYSQGRNEQFF. The CDR3 DNA reads TGTGCCAGCAGTTACTCTCAGGGGAGGAATGAGCAGTTCTTC.